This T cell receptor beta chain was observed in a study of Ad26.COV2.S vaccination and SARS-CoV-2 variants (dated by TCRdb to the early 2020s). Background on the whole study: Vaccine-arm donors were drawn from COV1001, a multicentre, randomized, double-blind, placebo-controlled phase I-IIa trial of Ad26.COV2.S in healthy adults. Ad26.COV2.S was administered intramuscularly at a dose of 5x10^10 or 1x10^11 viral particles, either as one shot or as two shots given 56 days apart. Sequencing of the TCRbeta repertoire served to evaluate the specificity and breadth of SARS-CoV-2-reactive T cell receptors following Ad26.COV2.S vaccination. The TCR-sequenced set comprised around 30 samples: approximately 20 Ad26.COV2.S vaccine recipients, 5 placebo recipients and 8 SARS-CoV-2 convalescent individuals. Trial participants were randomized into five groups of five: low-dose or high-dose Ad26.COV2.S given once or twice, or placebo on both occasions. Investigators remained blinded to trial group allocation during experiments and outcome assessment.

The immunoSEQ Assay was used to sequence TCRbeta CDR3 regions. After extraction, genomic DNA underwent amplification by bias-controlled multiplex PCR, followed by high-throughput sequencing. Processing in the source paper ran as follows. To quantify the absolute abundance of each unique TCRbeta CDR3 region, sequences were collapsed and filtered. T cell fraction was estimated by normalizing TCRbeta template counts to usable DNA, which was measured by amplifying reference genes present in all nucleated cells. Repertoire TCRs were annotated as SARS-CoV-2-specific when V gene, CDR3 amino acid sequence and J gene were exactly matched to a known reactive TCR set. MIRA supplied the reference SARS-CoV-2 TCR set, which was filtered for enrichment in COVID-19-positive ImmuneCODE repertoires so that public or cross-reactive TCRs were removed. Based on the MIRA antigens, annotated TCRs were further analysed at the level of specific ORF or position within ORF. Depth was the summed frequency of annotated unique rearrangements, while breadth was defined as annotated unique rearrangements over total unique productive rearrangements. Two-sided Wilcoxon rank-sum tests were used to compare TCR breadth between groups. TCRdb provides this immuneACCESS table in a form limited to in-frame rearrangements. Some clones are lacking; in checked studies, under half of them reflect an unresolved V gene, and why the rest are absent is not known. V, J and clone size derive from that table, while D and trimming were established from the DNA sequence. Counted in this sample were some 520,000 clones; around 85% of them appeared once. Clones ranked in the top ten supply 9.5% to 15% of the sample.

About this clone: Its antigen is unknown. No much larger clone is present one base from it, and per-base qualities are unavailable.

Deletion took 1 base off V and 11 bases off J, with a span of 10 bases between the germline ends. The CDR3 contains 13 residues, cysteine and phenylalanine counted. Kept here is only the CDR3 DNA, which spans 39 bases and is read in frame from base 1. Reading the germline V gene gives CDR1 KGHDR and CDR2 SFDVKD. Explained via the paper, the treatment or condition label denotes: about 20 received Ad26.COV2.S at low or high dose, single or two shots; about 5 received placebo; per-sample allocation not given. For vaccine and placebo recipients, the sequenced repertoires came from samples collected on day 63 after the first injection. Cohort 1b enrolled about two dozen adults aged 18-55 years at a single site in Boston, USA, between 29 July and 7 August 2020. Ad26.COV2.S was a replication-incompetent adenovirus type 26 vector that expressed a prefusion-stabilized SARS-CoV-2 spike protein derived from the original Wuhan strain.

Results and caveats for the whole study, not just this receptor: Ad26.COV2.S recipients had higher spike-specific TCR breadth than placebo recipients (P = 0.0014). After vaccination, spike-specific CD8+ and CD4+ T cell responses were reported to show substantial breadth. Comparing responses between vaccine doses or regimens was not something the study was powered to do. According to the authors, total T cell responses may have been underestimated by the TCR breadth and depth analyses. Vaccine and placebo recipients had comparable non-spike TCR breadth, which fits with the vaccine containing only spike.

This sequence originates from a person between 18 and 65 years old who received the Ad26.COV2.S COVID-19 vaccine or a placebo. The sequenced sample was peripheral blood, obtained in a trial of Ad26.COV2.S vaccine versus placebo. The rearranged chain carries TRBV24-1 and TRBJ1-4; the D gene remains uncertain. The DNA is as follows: TGTGCCACCAGTGATTTCTCGGGTACCAAACTGTTTTTT. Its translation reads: CATSDFSGTKLFF.